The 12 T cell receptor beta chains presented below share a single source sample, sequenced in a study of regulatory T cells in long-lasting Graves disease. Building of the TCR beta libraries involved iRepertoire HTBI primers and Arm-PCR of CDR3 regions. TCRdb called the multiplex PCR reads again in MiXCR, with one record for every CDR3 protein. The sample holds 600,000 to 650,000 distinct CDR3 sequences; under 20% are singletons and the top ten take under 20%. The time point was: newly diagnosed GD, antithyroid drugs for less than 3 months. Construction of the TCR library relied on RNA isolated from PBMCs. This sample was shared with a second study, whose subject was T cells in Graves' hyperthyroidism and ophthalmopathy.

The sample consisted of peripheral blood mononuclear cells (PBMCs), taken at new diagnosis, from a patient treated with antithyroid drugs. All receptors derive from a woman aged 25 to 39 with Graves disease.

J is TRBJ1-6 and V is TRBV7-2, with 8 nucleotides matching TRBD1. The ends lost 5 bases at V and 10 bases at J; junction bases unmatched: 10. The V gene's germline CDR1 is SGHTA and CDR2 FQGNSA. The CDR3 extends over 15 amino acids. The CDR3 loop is CASSTATGVRSPLHF. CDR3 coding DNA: TGTGCCAGCAGCACCGCGACAGGGGTGAGGTCACCCCTCCACTTT.

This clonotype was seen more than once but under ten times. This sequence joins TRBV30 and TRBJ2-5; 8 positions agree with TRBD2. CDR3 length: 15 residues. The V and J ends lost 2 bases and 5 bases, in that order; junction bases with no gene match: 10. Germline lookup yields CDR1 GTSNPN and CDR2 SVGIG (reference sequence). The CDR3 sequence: CAWSPGREGLETQYF. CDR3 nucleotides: TGTGCCTGGAGTCCAGGCCGGGAGGGTTTGGAGACCCAGTACTTC.

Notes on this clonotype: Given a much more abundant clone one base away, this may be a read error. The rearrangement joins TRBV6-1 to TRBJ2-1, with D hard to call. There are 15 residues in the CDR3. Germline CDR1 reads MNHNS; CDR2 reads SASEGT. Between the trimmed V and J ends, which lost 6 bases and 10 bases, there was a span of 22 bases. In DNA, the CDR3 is TGTGCCAGCAGCCCCCCTCCCCCGAAGGTCTACGAGCAGTTCTTC. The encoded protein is CASSPPPPKVYEQFF.

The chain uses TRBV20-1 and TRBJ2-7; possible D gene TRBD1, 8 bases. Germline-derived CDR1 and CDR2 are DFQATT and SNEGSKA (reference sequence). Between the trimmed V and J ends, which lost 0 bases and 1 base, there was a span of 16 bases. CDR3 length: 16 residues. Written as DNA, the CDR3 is TGCAGTGCTAGAGATCAGGGGGCGGGAGCTTCCTACGAGCAGTACTTC. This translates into CSARDQGAGASYEQYF.

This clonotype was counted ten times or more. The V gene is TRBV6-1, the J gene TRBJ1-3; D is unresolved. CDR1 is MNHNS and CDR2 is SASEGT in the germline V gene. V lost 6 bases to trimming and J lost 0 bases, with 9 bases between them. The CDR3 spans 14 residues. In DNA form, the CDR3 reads TGTGCCAGCAGGCCTTTGGCCTCTGGAAACACCATATATTTT. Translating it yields CASRPLASGNTIYF.

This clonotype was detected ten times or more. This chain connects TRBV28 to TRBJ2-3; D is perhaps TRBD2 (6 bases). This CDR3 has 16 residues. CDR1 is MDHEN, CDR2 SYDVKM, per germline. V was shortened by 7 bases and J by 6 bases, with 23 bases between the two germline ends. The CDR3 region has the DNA TGTGCCAGCACGTCAACGGGGCGGGATCGGTGGGATACGCAGTATTTT. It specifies CASTSTGRDRWDTQYF.

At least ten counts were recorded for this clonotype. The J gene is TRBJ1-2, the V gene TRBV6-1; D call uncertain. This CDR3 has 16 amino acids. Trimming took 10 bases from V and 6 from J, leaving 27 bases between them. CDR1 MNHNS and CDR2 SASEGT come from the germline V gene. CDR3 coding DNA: TGTGCCACAGAGACGATAAGAGCTATGGACCGCCATGGCTACACCTTC. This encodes CATETIRAMDRHGYTF.

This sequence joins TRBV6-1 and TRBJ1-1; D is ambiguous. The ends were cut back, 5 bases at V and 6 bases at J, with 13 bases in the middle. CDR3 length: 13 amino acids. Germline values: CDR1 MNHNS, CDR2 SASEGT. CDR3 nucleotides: TGTGCCAGCAGTCCCCGGGTGGGCGCTGAAGCTTTCTTT. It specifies CASSPRVGAEAFF.

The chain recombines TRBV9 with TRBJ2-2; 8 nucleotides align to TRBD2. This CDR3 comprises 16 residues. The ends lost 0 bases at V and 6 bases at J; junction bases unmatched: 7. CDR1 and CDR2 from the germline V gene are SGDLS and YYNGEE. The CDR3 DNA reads TGTGCCAGCAGCGTAGGCAGCGGGAGATCGGCCGGGGAGCTGTTTTTT. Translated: CASSVGSGRSAGELFF.

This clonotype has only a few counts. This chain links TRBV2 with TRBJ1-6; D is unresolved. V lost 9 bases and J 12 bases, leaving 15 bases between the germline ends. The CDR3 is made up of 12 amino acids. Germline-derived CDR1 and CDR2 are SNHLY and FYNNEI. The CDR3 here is CASGSLGGPLHF. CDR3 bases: TGTGCCAGTGGTTCTCTAGGCGGACCCCTCCACTTT.

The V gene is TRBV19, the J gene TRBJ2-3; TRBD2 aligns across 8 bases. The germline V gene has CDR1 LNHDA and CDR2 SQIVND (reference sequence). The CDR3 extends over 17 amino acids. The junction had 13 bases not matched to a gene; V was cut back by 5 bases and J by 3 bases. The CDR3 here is CASSVIWTSQGTDTQYF. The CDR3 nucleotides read TGTGCCAGTAGTGTGATCTGGACTAGCCAAGGTACAGATACGCAGTATTTT.

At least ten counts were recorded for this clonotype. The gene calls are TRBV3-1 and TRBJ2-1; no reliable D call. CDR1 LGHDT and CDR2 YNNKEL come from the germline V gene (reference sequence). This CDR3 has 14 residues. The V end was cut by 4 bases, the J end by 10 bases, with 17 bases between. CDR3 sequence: CASSPGQAVGEQFF. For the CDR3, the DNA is TGTGCCAGCAGCCCTGGGCAGGCTGTCGGCGAGCAGTTCTTC.